The clone carrying this T cell receptor (beta chain) was observed at least ten times. Its antigen is undetermined. This specimen belongs to a study of T-cell reconstitution after alpha-beta-depleted transplantation in children. Broader study findings: The authors attributed T-cell counts and diversity one year after transplant mostly to newly produced T cells. Surviving recipient cells, namely T cells and thymic progenitors, were the source of high day-60 TCRbeta diversity in some patients. As was reported, about two months after transplant, alpha-beta T cells came from several hundred expanded graft clones.

Unique molecular identifiers were built into the TCRbeta library. MiXCR was run by TCRdb on the PCR reads, yielding one entry per CDR3 protein. This sample yields 200,000 to 300,000 distinct CDR3 sequences, of which roughly 23% are seen a single time; 2% to 3% belongs to the top ten. Sequencing was performed on PBMCs, taken before TCRalphabeta/CD19-depleted stem cell transplant. This clonotype was sampled from a girl aged 2 to 9 with Fanconi anemia, due to receive a stem cell transplant.

The CDR3 region has the DNA TGCAGTGCTAGAGGCACTCCCAACTATGGCTACACCTTC. Translation gives CSARGTPNYGYTF. The genes are TRBV20-1 and TRBJ1-2; D not resolved. Germline-derived CDR1 and CDR2 are DFQATT and SNEGSKA (reference sequence). Trimming stripped 1 base from V and 2 bases from J, with 8 bases between. CDR3 length equals 13 residues.